This is a list of T cell receptor beta chains from one sample in a study of T cell responses to AZD1222 COVID-19 vaccine. TCRdb's copy holds only in-frame clones and misses some; the assay was immunoSEQ multiplex PCR. Of fewer than 200,000 clones in the sample, 88% are singletons; the top ten hold 11%. The source was peripheral blood, collected 28 days after the second AZD1222 dose. The receptors derive from an adult who received the AZD1222 COVID-19 vaccine. The CDR3 runs from the conserved cysteine through the conserved F or W. A D gene is named only where the DNA matches it firmly. Where a row states a size, it is once, few, many or the class of an expanded clone; other rows omit it.

.	.	TRBV28	TRBJ2-7	TGTGCCAGCAGTTCCCCCATGGATCGAGGGGAGCAGTACTTC	CASSSPMDRGEQYF
.	.	TRBV5-1	TRBJ2-3	TGCGCCAGCACTTGGGCCGGGGGTACTAGCACAGATACGCAGTATTTT	CASTWAGGTSTDTQYF
.	.	TRBV19	TRBJ2-1	TGTGCCAGTGGAGACAGCTACAATGAGCAGTTCTTC	CASGDSYNEQFF
.	.	TRBV7-2	TRBJ1-1	TGTGCCAGCAGCTTAGAATTAGGGTTGGGCACTGAAGCTTTCTTT	CASSLELGLGTEAFF
TRBD1	.	TRBV6-2/TRBV6-3	TRBJ2-2	TGTGCCAGCAGCCACCGGGGACAGGGGGCGAACACCGGGGAGCTGTTTTTT	CASSHRGQGANTGELFF
.	.	TRBV6-2/TRBV6-3	TRBJ1-1	TGTGCCAGCAGTTACCAGCAGGCTCTCACTGAAGCTTTCTTT	CASSYQQALTEAFF
TRBD1	.	TRBV9	TRBJ1-1	TGTGCCAGCAGCGCTTGGACAGGGACGAACACTGAAGCTTTCTTT	CASSAWTGTNTEAFF
TRBD1	.	TRBV18	TRBJ1-4	TGTGCCAGCTCACTGGGACAGGGGGCGGATGAAAAACTGTTTTTT	CASSLGQGADEKLFF
.	.	TRBV30	TRBJ1-1	TGTGCCTGGAGTGGAGCAGCCACTGAAGCTTTCTTT	CAWSGAATEAFF
.	once	TRBV7-8	TRBJ2-1	TGTGCCAGCAGCCCCGAACAGTATGAGCAGTTCTTC	CASSPEQYEQFF
.	.	TRBV5-4	TRBJ2-7	TGTGCCAGCAGCCCGCAATCCGGGGCCAGCTTAAGGGTCGAGCAGTACTTC	CASSPQSGASLRVEQYF
.	.	TRBV9	TRBJ1-4	TGTGCCAGCAGCGCCCGGGGGGATAATGAAAAACTGTTTTTT	CASSARGDNEKLFF
.	.	TRBV30	TRBJ1-6	TGTGCCTGGAGTGCGAACCCCGGGATTCGCGTCCCACCCCTCCACTTT	CAWSANPGIRVPPLHF
.	.	TRBV9	TRBJ1-5	TGTGCCAGCAGCGTAGGGGACGGTAGCAATCAGCCCCAGCATTTT	CASSVGDGSNQPQHF
.	.	TRBV3-1/TRBV3-2	TRBJ1-3	TGTGCCAGCAGCCAGCAAGGAATGGGAAACACCATATATTTT	CASSQQGMGNTIYF
TRBD1	.	TRBV5-1	TRBJ1-4	TGCGCCAGCAAAACCGGGACAGGGGCGGATGAAAAACTGTTTTTT	CASKTGTGADEKLFF
.	.	TRBV30	TRBJ2-1	TGTGCCTGGAGCACGCTAGGGGATGAGCAGTTCTTC	CAWSTLGDEQFF
TRBD1	.	TRBV4-1	TRBJ2-7	TGCGCCAGCAGCCAACATCAACCCGGGACAGGGGGCTCATACGAGCAGTACTTC	CASSQHQPGTGGSYEQYF
.	.	TRBV11-2	TRBJ2-5	TGTGCCAGCAGCTTAGGCCCGGGACCCTTCGGGGAGACCCAGTACTTC	CASSLGPGPFGETQYF
TRBD2	.	TRBV11-3	TRBJ2-3	TGTGCCAGCAGCGAGAGGACTAGCGGAACAGATACGCAGTATTTT	CASSERTSGTDTQYF